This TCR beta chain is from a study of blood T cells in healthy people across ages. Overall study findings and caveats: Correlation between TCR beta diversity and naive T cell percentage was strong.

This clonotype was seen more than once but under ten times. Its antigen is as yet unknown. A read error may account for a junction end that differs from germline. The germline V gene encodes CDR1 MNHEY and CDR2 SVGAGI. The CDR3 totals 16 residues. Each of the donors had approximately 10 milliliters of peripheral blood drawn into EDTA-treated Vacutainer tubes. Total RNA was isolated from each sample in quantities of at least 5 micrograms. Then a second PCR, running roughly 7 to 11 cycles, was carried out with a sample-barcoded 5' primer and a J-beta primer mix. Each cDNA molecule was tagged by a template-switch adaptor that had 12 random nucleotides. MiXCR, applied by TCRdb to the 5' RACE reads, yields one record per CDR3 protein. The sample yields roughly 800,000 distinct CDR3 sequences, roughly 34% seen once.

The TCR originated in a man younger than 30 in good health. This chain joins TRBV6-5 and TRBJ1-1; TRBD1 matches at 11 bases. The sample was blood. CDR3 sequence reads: CTSRWGTGGESTEAFF. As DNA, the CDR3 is TGTACCAGCAGGTGGGGGACAGGGGGGGAAAGCACTGAAGCTTTCTTT.